The clone carrying this T cell receptor beta chain was counted between two and nine times. Antigen: not known. This record belongs to a study of T-cell memory formation after mild COVID-19. Study-level information: Largely donor-specific TCR clusters were found.

General observations from the study: CD4/CD8 balance held among clones contracting day 15 to 85, and later expanders leaned CD4+. Some responding clones appeared in pre-infection memory, suggesting cross-reactive memory joined.

It was 5'RACE with constant-segment primers that produced the TCR alpha and TCR beta cDNA libraries, which carried sample barcodes and UMIs. MiXCR was run by TCRdb on the 5' RACE reads, yielding one entry per CDR3 protein. The data hold some 130,000 distinct CDR3 sequences, with 15% to 20% observed a single time. V lost 2 bases and J lost 1, with 12 bases in between. Germline V lookup: CDR1 SGHKS, CDR2 YYEKEE (reference sequence). The CDR3 covers 15 residues. Sequencing used PBMCs or a T cell subset sorted from them (not recorded which). The clonotype was recovered from an adult woman who had mild COVID-19 (a few samples of this study predate the infection). Cell type and time point are not known. The V and J genes are TRBV5-5 and TRBJ1-1; tentatively, D is TRBD1 (6 bases). The CDR3 DNA sequence: TGTGCCAGCAGCTTCAGCCACAGGGCGAACACTGAAGCTTTCTTT. Translated, it gives CASSFSHRANTEAFF.